This T cell receptor (beta chain) is drawn from a study of blood T cell repertoires in COVID-19. Turning to the study itself: Some COVID-19 samples were acute and others convalescent; all came from the United States, Italy and Spain. In each case, the material was cDNA or gDNA derived from T cells, B-cell-depleted T cells, or PBMCs.

Seattle cases were enrolled at active infection and followed longitudinally. This clone appeared a single time. This CDR3 comprises 14 residues. J lost 3 bases, V lost 10 bases, and 8 bases had no gene match. Germline V CDR1 and CDR2: ENHRY, SYGVKD. Authors' methods: Nucleated cell number was recorded as an estimate derived from reference gene primer amplification. TCRdb's table, derived via immunoSEQ multiplex PCR, lists solely in-frame clones and lacks some. V, J and clone size reflect that table, while D and trimming were determined from the DNA. The sample includes approximately 350,000 clones, roughly 86% seen only once; the top ten take approximately 7.4%.

The TCR originated in a woman aged 70 to 79 with COVID-19, enrolled during active disease. Sequenced sample: peripheral blood. The V gene is TRBV10-3, the J gene TRBJ2-3, with 9 bases aligning to TRBD2. CDR3 amino acids: CATRAGGVTDTQYF. DNA of the CDR3: TGTGCCACGAGAGCGGGGGGCGTAACAGATACGCAGTATTTT.